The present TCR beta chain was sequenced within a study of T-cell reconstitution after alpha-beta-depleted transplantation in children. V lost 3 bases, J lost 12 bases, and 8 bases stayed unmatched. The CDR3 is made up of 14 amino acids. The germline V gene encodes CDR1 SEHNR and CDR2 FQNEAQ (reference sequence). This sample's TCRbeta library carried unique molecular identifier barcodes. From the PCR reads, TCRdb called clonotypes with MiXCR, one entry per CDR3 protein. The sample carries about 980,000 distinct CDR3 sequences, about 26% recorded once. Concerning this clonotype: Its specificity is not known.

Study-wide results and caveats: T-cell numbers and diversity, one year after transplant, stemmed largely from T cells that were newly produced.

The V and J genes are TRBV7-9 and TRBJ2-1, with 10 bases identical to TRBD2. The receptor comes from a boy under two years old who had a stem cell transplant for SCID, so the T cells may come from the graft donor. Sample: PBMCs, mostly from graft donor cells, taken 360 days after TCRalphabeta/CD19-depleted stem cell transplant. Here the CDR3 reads CASSFPLAGVRQFF. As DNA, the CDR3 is TGTGCCAGCAGCTTCCCGCTAGCGGGGGTTCGGCAGTTCTTC.